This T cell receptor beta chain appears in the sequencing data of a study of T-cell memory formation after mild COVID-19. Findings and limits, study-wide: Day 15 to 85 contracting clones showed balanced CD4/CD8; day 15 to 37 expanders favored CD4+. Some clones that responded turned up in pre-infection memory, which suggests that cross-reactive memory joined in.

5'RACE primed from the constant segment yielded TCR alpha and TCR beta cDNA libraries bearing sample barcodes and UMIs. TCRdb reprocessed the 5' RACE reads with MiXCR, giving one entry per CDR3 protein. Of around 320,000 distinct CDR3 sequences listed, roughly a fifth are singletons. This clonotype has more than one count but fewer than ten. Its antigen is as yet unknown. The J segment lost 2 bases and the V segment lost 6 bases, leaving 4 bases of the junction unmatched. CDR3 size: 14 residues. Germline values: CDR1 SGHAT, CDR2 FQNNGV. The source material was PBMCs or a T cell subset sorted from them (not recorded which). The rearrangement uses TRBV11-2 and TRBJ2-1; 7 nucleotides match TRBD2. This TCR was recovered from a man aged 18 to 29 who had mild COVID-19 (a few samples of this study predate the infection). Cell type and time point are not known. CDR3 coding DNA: TGTGCCAGCAGAAGCGGGGAAGCCTACAATGAGCAGTTCTTC. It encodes CASRSGEAYNEQFF.